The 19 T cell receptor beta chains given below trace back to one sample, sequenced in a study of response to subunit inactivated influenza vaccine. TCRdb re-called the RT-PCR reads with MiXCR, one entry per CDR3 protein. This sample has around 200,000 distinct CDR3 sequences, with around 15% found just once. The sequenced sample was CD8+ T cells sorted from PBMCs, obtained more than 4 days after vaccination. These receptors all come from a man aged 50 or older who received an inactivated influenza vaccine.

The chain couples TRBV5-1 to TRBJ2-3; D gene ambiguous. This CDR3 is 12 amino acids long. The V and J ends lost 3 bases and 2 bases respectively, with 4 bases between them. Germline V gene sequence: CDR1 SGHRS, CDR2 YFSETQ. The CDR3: CASSYYTDTQYF. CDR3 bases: TGCGCCAGCAGCTATTACACAGATACGCAGTATTTT.

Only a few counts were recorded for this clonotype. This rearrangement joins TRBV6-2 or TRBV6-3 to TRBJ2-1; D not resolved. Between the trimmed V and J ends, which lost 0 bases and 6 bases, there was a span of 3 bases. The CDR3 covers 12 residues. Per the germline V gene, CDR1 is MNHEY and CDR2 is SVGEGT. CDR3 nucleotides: TGTGCCAGCAGTTACTCGGTCAATGAGCAGTTCTTC. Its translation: CASSYSVNEQFF.

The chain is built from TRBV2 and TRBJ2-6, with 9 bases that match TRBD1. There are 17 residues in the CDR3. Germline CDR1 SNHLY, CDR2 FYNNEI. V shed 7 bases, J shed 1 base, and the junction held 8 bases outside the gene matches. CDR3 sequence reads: CASISWTGESGANVLTF. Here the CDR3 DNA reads TGTGCCAGCATCTCCTGGACAGGGGAATCTGGGGCCAACGTCCTGACTTTC. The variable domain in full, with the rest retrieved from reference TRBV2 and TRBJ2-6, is EPEVTQTPSHQVTQMGQEVILRCVPISNHLYFYWYRQILGQKVEFLVSFYNNEISEKSEIFDDQFSVERPDGSNFTLKIRSTKLEDSAMYFCASISWTGESGANVLTFGAGSRLTVL.

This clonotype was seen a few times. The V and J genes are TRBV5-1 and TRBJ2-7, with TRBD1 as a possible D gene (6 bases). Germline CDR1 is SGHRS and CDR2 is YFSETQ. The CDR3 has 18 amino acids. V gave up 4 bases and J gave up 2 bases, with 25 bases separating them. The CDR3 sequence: CASSLRAPTGTPPYEQYF. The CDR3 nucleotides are TGCGCCAGCAGCCTTCGGGCCCCCACAGGGACCCCTCCCTACGAGCAGTACTTC. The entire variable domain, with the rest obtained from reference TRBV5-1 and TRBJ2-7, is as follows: KAGVTQTPRYLIKTRGQQVTLSCSPISGHRSVSWYQQTPGQGLQFLFEYFSETQRNKGNFPGRFSGRQFSNSRSEMNVSTLELGDSALYLCASSLRAPTGTPPYEQYFGPGTRLTVT.

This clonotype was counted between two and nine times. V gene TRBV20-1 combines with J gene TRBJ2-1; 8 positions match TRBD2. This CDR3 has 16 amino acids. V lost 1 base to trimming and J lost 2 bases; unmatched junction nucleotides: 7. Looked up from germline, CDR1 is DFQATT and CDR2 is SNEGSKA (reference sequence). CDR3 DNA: TGCAGTGCTAGAGGCCCAGCGGGGGCCACCTACAATGAGCAGTTCTTC. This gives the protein CSARGPAGATYNEQFF.

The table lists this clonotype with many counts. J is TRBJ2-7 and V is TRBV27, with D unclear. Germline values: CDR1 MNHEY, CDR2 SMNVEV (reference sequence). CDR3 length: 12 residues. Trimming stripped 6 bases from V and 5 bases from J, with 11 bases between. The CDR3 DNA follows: TGTGCCAGCAGCCACCCCGGGCACGAGCAGTACTTC. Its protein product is CASSHPGHEQYF.

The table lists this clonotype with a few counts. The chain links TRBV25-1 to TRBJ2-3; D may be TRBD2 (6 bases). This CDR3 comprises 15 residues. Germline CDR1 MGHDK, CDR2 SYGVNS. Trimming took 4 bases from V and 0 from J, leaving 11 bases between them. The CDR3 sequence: CASSAFSGSTDTQYF. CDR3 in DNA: TGTGCCAGCAGTGCCTTTAGCGGAAGCACAGATACGCAGTATTTT.

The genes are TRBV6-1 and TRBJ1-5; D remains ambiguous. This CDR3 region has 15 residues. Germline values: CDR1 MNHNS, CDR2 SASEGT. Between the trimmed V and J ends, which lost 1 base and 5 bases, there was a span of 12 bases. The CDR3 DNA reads TGTGCCAGCAGTGAAGGGACGAATGGTTATCAGCCCCAGCATTTT. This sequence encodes CASSEGTNGYQPQHF.

The CDR3 is CSAHLFSSSYNEQFF. The CDR3 DNA reads TGCAGTGCTCACCTCTTTTCGAGCTCCTACAATGAGCAGTTCTTC. The chain combines TRBV20-1 with TRBJ2-1, with D uncertain. Germline CDR1 DFQATT, CDR2 SNEGSKA (reference sequence). V dropped 5 bases and J dropped 0 bases, with 14 bases sitting between them. The CDR3 runs to 15 residues.

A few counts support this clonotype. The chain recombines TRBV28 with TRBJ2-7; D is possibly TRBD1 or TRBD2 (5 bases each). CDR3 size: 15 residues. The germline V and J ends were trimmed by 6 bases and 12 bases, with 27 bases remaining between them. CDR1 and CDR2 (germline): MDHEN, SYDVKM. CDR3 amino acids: CASSAAGARRLNWYF. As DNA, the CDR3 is TGTGCCAGCAGCGCGGCCGGGGCGCGGCGCCTGAATTGGTACTTC.

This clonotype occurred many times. This CDR3 reads CASSLVNQVLGAFF. The CDR3 DNA sequence: TGTGCCAGCAGTTTAGTAAACCAGGTTTTAGGAGCTTTCTTT. This chain links TRBV12-3 or TRBV12-4 with TRBJ1-1; no reliable D call. The CDR3 sequence is 14 residues long. Trimming shortened V by 1 base and J by 10 bases, and 16 bases separated the two germline ends.

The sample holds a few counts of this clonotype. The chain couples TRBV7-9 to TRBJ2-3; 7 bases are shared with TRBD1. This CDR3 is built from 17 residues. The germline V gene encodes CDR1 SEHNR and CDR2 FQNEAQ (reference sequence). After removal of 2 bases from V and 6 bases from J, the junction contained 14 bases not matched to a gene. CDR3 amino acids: CASSLSWTGNAGDTQYF. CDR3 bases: TGTGCCAGCAGCTTATCCTGGACAGGCAACGCCGGGGATACGCAGTATTTT.

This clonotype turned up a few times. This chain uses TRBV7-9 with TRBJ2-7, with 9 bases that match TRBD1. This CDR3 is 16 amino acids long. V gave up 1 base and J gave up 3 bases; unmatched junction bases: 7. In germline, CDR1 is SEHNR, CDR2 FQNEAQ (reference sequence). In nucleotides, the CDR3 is TGTGCCAGCAGCTTAGGTGGGACAGGGTTAAACTACGAGCAGTACTTC. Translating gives CASSLGGTGLNYEQYF.

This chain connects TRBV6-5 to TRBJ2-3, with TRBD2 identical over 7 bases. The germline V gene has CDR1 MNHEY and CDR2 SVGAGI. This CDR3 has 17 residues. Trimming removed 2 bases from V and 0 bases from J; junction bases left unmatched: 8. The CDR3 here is CASSYESSGTSTDTQYF. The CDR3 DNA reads TGTGCCAGCAGTTACGAGTCTAGCGGAACTAGCACAGATACGCAGTATTTT.

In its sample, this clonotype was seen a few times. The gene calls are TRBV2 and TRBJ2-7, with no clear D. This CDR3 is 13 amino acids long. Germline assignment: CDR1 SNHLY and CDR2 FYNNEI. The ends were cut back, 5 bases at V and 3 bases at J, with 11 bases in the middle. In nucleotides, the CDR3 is TGTGCCAGCAGTCCCTCTGAAATCTACGAGCAGTACTTC. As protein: CASSPSEIYEQYF.

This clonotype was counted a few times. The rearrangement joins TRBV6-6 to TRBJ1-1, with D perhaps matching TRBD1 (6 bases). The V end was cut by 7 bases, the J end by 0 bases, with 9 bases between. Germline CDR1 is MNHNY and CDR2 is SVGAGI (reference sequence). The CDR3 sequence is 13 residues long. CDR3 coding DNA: TGTGCCAGCAACGGACAGTTGAACACTGAAGCTTTCTTT. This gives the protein CASNGQLNTEAFF.

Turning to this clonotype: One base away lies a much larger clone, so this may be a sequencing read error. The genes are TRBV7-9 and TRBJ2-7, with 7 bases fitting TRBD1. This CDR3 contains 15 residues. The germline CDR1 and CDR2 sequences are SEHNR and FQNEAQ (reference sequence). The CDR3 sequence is CASRSTGTDSYEHYF. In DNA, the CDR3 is TGTGCCAGCAGGTCCACCGGGACAGACTCCTACGAGCACTACTTC.

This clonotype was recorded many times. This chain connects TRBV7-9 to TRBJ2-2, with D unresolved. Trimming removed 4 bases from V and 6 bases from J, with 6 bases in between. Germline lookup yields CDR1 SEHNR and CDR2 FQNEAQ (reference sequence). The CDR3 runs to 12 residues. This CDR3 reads CASSSPAGELFF. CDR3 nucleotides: TGTGCCAGCAGCTCCCCAGCCGGGGAGCTGTTTTTT.

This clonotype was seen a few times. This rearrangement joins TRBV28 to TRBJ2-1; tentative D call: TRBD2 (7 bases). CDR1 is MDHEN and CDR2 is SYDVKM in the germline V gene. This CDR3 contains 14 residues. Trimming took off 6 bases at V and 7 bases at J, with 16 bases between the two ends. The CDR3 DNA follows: TGTGCCAGCAGCGGGGGGCTGAGTCAGAATGAGCAGTTCTTC. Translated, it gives CASSGGLSQNEQFF.